The 20 T cell receptor beta chains presented below share a single source sample, sequenced in a study of read filtering for tumor transcriptome and immune sequencing. From approximately 400 ng of RNA, a library with molecular barcoded alpha/delta and beta/gamma adaptors was made. TCRdb reprocessed the reads via MiXCR and lists one record per CDR3 protein. The sample comprises nearly 60,000 distinct CDR3 sequences, about 12% of which are singletons, and approximately 16% rests with the top ten. Input material: a population of CD138-negative cells sorted from bone marrow. These receptors originate from a donor aged 40 or over with multiple myeloma.

This clonotype was detected ten times or more. The chain links TRBV7-3 to TRBJ1-1, with no clear D. V was pared by 1 base and J by 4 bases, with 10 bases between. CDR3 length: 14 amino acids. Germline V lookup: CDR1 SGHTA, CDR2 FQGTGA. The CDR3 bases are TGTGCCAGCAGCTTAAGTTATTCGGGCACTGAAGCTTTCTTT. Protein product: CASSLSYSGTEAFF.

This clonotype was counted a few times. This CDR3 fails to terminate in the conserved phenylalanine or tryptophan, so it likely reflects a read error. The chain couples TRBV5-6 to TRBJ1-5; D is ambiguous. CDR1 is SGHDT and CDR2 is YYEEEE in the germline V gene. Trimming shortened V by 2 bases and J by 1 base, and 7 bases separated the two germline ends. This CDR3 has 14 amino acids. The CDR3 reads CASSFGVSNQPQHL. CDR3 in DNA: TGTGCCAGCAGCTTCGGGGTCAGCAATCAGCCCCAGCATCTT.

V is TRBV6-5 and J is TRBJ1-1, with D tentatively TRBD1 (5 bases). The CDR3 extends over 14 amino acids. V lost 3 bases and J 1 base, leaving 9 bases between the germline ends. The V gene's germline CDR1 is MNHEY and CDR2 SVGAGI. The DNA for the CDR3 is TGTGCCAGCAGTTATGGGGGGACGAACACTGAAGCTTTCTTT. This codes for CASSYGGTNTEAFF.

This clonotype was picked up many times. This sequence joins TRBV23-1 and TRBJ2-2; TRBD1 matches at 8 bases. TRBV23-1 is an ORF, with its function uncertain. Unmatched junction bases numbered 15, after V lost 6 bases and J lost 6 bases. The CDR3 is 17 residues long. In DNA form, the CDR3 reads TGCGCCAGCAGACCTAGTTGTGGGCCAGGGGGCGCCGGGGAGCTGTTTTTT. Its protein is CASRPSCGPGGAGELFF.

As regards this clonotype: Just one base apart from a much larger clone, this may be a read error. The CDR3 DNA reads TGTGCCAGCGGTGAACCGGGACAGGCGGCCTACGAGCAGTACTTC. It specifies CASGEPGQAAYEQYF. The rearrangement joins TRBV25-1 to TRBJ2-7; 8 bases align to TRBD1. This CDR3 spans 15 amino acids. Per the germline V gene, CDR1 is MGHDK and CDR2 is SYGVNS.

This clonotype was counted ten times or more. The chain employs TRBV12-5 and TRBJ2-5, with 10 bases fitting TRBD1. Trimming cost V 4 bases and J 5 bases; bases outside gene matches: 7. CDR1 and CDR2 (germline): LGHNT, FRNRAP. The CDR3 runs 15 residues. The DNA of the CDR3 is TGTGCTAGTGGTTCCGGGACAGGGGCGGAGGAGACCCAGTACTTC. Translation gives CASGSGTGAEETQYF.

There are many counts of this clonotype. V usage is TRBV7-2 and J usage is TRBJ2-6; 10 bases are shared with TRBD1. V was pared by 5 bases and J by 0 bases, with 7 bases of the junction left unmatched. CDR3 length: 18 residues. In germline, CDR1 is SGHTA, CDR2 FQGNSA. The CDR3 sequence is CASSPSGTGDSGANVLTF. As DNA, the CDR3 is TGTGCCAGCAGCCCTAGTGGGACAGGGGACTCTGGGGCCAACGTCCTGACTTTC.

This clonotype was found many times. The chain links TRBV29-1 to TRBJ1-3; no clear D gene. This CDR3 has 14 residues. Trimming cost V 4 bases and J 1 base, with 11 bases left between them. Germline lookup yields CDR1 SQVTM and CDR2 ANQGSEA. The CDR3 region is CSVVAWGSGNTIYF. CDR3 nucleotides: TGCAGCGTTGTAGCGTGGGGTTCTGGAAACACCATATATTTT.

This clonotype was detected only a few times. The rearrangement uses TRBV27 and TRBJ2-1, with 7 bases fitting TRBD2. Germline loops: CDR1 MNHEY, CDR2 SMNVEV (reference sequence). The CDR3 has 13 residues. J was trimmed by 6 bases and V by 5 bases; bases with no gene match: 4. The CDR3 reads CASSRGLSNEQFF. In nucleotides, the CDR3 is TGTGCCAGCAGTAGGGGACTATCCAATGAGCAGTTCTTC.

This chain joins TRBV3-1 and TRBJ2-7, with TRBD1 as a possible D gene (6 bases). The CDR3 extends over 13 amino acids. CDR1 LGHDT and CDR2 YNNKEL come from the germline V gene (reference sequence). V shed 8 bases and J shed 5 bases, with 16 bases lying between them. The CDR3 DNA reads TGTGCCAGCGGAGACAGGTTAATTAACGAGCAGTACTTC. The encoded protein is CASGDRLINEQYF.

Many counts were recorded for this clonotype. V gene TRBV7-9 combines with J gene TRBJ2-1, with a weak D call TRBD2 (5 bases). Germline V lookup: CDR1 SEHNR, CDR2 FQNEAQ (reference sequence). The CDR3 is made up of 18 amino acids. V gave up 2 bases and J gave up 5 bases, with 22 bases separating them. The CDR3: CASSLRIAGGPGDNEQFF. CDR3 DNA sequence: TGTGCCAGCAGCTTACGGATCGCGGGTGGGCCTGGGGACAATGAGCAGTTCTTC. The full variable domain, its missing parts supplied by reference TRBV7-9 and TRBJ2-1, is DTGVSQNPRHKITKRGQNVTFRCDPISEHNRLYWYRQTLGQGPEFLTYFQNEAQLEKSRLLSDRFSAERPKGSFSTLEIQRTEQGDSAMYLCASSLRIAGGPGDNEQFFGPGTRLTVL.

This clonotype was found a few times. This may be a read error, as it is one base from a much larger clone. V usage is TRBV15 and J usage is TRBJ2-1, with D possibly being TRBD1 or TRBD2 (5 bases each). Germline V gene lookup returns CDR1 LNHNV and CDR2 YYDKDF (reference sequence). The length of the CDR3 is 18 residues. As DNA, the CDR3 is TGTGCCGCCAGCAGAGAGGGCCCCAGGACACGGATTAACAATGAGCAGTTCTTC. Residues: CAASREGPRTRINNEQFF. The entire variable domain, with the rest obtained from reference TRBV15 and TRBJ2-1, is as follows: DAMVIQNPRYQVTQFGKPVTLSCSQTLNHNVMYWYQQKSSQAPKLLFHYYDKDFNNEADTPDNFQSRRPNTSFCFLDIRSPGLGDTAMYLCAASREGPRTRINNEQFFGPGTRLTVL.

This clonotype was seen at least ten times. The rearrangement uses TRBV27 and TRBJ2-3; D not resolved. The CDR3 length is 14 residues. Trimming left V 4 bases short and J 4 bases short, with 12 bases between. Per the germline V gene, CDR1 is MNHEY and CDR2 is SMNVEV (reference sequence). The CDR3 bases are TGTGCCAGCAGTTCCGGGCCGTGCCCAGATACGCAGTATTTT. Translation: CASSSGPCPDTQYF.

This clonotype was seen repeatedly, ten times or more. The rearrangement uses TRBV12-3 or TRBV12-4 and TRBJ2-3; perhaps TRBD2 as D (5 bases). The CDR3 runs to 13 residues. The V end was cut by 1 base, the J end by 4 bases, with 6 bases between. The CDR3 DNA sequence: TGTGCCAGCAGTTTAGGCGGGCCAGATACGCAGTATTTT. It encodes CASSLGGPDTQYF.

Of note for this clonotype: A clone one base away is much larger, so this may be a read error. The V gene is TRBV29-1, the J gene TRBJ1-1; weak D call: TRBD1 (6 bases). Germline V gene sequence: CDR1 SQVTM, CDR2 ANQGSEA. The CDR3 is 13 residues long. In DNA, the CDR3 is TGCAGCGTTTCCACAGGGACCAACACTCAAGCTTTCTTT. Residues: CSVSTGTNTQAFF. Combining the CDR3 with reference TRBV29-1 and TRBJ1-1 gives the whole variable domain SAVISQKPSRDICQRGTSLTIQCQVDSQVTMMFWYRQQPGQSLTLIATANQGSEATYESGFVIDKFPISRPNLTFSTLTVSNMSPEDSSIYLCSVSTGTNTQAFFGQGTRLTVV.

This clonotype was recorded many times. The gene calls are TRBV5-1 and TRBJ2-1; 7 bases map to TRBD1. The V gene's germline CDR1 is SGHRS and CDR2 YFSETQ. The CDR3 has 14 residues. The V gene end was trimmed by 4 bases and the J gene end by 4 bases; junction bases not matched to a gene: 5. CDR3 coding DNA: TGCGCCAGCAGCCCCGGGACAGAGTACAATGAGCAGTTCTTC. It yields the protein CASSPGTEYNEQFF.

This clonotype was counted many times. The chain has TRBV19 and TRBJ1-1; TRBD1 agrees at 9 bases. V trimming: 7 bases; J trimming: 1 base; junction bases outside the gene matches: 7. This CDR3 contains 15 residues. Looked up from germline, CDR1 is LNHDA and CDR2 is SQIVND (reference sequence). CDR3 DNA sequence: TGTGCCAGTAACTCGGACAGGGGATGGAACACTGAAGCTTTCTTT. Translating gives CASNSDRGWNTEAFF.

V usage is TRBV6-5 and J usage is TRBJ1-6, with D possibly being TRBD1 (6 bases). Germline assignment: CDR1 MNHEY and CDR2 SVGAGI. This CDR3 comprises 16 residues. The V end was cut by 0 bases, the J end by 7 bases, with 13 bases between. CDR3 in DNA: TGTGCCAGCAGTTACTCGGACAGTATCAGAAATTCACCCCTCCACTTT. Protein sequence: CASSYSDSIRNSPLHF.

This clonotype occurred many times. The gene calls are TRBV20-1 and TRBJ2-1; 10 bases are shared with TRBD2. V lost 7 bases and J lost 12; bases outside the gene matches: 12. Per germline, CDR1 DFQATT and CDR2 SNEGSKA (reference sequence). The CDR3 is 13 residues long. The CDR3 DNA is TGCAGTGGTTCCCAGCGGGGGGGCTCTGGGCAGTTCTTC. As protein: CSGSQRGGSGQFF.

This clonotype has a handful of counts. This rearrangement joins TRBV5-1 to TRBJ1-4, with TRBD1 as a possible D gene (5 bases). V shed 1 base and J shed 0 bases, with 10 bases lying between them. Germline CDR1 SGHRS, CDR2 YFSETQ. This CDR3 region has 16 residues. This CDR3 reads CASSLPGVATNEKLFF. The CDR3 coding sequence is TGCGCCAGCAGCTTGCCGGGGGTTGCAACTAATGAAAAACTGTTTTTT.